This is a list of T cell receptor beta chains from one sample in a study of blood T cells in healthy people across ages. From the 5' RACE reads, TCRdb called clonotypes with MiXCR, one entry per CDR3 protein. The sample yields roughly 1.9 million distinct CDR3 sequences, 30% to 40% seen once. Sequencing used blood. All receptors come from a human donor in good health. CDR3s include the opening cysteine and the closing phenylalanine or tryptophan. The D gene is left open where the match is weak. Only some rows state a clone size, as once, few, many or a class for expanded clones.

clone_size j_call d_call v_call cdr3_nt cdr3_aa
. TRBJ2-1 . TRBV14 TGTGCCAGCAGCGCTGCTAGCACCTACAATGAGCAGTTCTTC CASSAASTYNEQFF
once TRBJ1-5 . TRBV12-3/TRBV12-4 TGTGCCAGCAGTTTGGAGGGGAGCAGTCAGCCCCAGCATTTT CASSLEGSSQPQHF
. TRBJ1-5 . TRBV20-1 TGCAGTGCTAGAGATCGGATACATAGCAATCAGCCCCAGCATTTT CSARDRIHSNQPQHF
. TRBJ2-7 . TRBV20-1 TGCAGTGCTAGTACAGGGAGGGCCTACGAGCAGTACTTC CSASTGRAYEQYF
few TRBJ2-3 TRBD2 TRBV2 TGTGCCAGCAGTGAACCCCGAGGTCGGGACTACCCAGATGCGCAGTATTTT CASSEPRGRDYPDAQYF
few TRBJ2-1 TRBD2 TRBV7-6 TGTGCCAGCAGCCCCCAGGTGTTGGGGCGGGGGGTCGACAATGAGCAGTTCTTC CASSPQVLGRGVDNEQFF
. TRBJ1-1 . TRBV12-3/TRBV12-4 TGTGCCAGCGGCCGTATGAACACTGAAGCTTTCTTT CASGRMNTEAFF
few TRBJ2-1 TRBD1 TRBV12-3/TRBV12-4 TGTGCCAGCAGACTATCAGGGGGACAGTACAATGAGCAGTTCTTC CASRLSGGQYNEQFF
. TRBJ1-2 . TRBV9 TGTGCCAGCAGCGTAGTTATAGGTGGAGGTTATGGCTACACCTTC CASSVVIGGGYGYTF
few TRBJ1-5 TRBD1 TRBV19 TGTGCCAGTAGCCTCACAACAGGGGCTTTACAGCCCCAGCATTTT CASSLTTGALQPQHF
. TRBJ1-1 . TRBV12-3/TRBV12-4 TGTGCCAGCAGTTACATCTCCGGACCGGTAGAAGCTTTCTTT CASSYISGPVEAFF
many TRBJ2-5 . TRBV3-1 TGTGCCAGCAGCCAATCCCGACTCCGTCAAGAGACCCAGTACTTC CASSQSRLRQETQYF
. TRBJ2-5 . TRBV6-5 TGTGCCACCTCAGAAGGGGAGCCGTACCAAGAGACCCAGTACTTC CATSEGEPYQETQYF
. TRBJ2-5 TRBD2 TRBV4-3 TGCGCCAGCAGCCAAGTGGGAGGGAGACCCCAAGAGACCCAGTACTTC CASSQVGGRPQETQYF
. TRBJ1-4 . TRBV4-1 TGCGCCAGCAGCCAAGATCCAGGGCAGGGCTACAATGAAAAACTGTTTTTT CASSQDPGQGYNEKLFF
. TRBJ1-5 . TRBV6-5 TGTGCCAGCGGAACGGGGGCAGCTCAGCCCCAGCATTTT CASGTGAAQPQHF
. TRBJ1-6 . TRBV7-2 TGTGCCAGCAGCCGGACAGACCTAAGAGCGAATTCACCCCTCCACTTT CASSRTDLRANSPLHF
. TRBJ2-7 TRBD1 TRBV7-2 TGTGCCAGCAGTATGACAGGGAGCGAGCAGTACTTC CASSMTGSEQYF
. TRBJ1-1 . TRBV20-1 TGCAGTGCTACCCCGGACAGCGAAGCTTTCTTT CSATPDSEAFF
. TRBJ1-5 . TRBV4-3 TGCGCCAGCAGCCAAACCGCGGGTGTAATCAATCAGCCCCAGCATTTT CASSQTAGVINQPQHF
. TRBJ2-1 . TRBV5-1 TGCGCCAGCTCAGGGCTCTCCAACAATGAGCAGTTCTTC CASSGLSNNEQFF
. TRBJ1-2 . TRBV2 TGTGCCAGCAGGGTCTTCGGCTACACCTTC CASRVFGYTF
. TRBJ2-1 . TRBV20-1 TGCAGTGCTAGAGATCCCGGGGGGCCCCACAATGAGCAGTTCTTC CSARDPGGPHNEQFF
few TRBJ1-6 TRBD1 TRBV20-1 TGCAGTGCTAGAGATACAGGGGGTGGTTCACCCCTCCACTTT CSARDTGGGSPLHF
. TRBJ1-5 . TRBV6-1 TGTGCCAGCAGTGAGGTTTTCGGCCAGCCCCAGCATTTT CASSEVFGQPQHF
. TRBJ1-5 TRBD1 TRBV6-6 TGTGCCAGCAGTTACCGACAGGGCTACCAGCCCCAGCATTTT CASSYRQGYQPQHF
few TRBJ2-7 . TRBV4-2 TGTGCCAGCAGCCAAGATGAGGAAGAGGAGCAGTACTTC CASSQDEEEEQYF
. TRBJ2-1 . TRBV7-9 TGTGCCAGCTTGGGGCAGGGTGACAATGAGCAGTTCTTC CASLGQGDNEQFF
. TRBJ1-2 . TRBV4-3 TGCGCCAGCAGCTCCCGGGTCTTAAACTATGGCTACACCTTC CASSSRVLNYGYTF
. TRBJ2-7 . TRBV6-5 TGTGTCAGCAGTCAGACGACAGGTTGGGGAGAGCAGTACTTC CVSSQTTGWGEQYF
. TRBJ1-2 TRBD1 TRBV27 TGTGCCAGCAGTTTAACGGCCAGGGGGCTCGACTATGGCTACACCTTC CASSLTARGLDYGYTF
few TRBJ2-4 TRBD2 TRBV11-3 TGTGCCAGCAGTCCGCGCGGGGGGTTGAAAAACATTCAGTACTTC CASSPRGGLKNIQYF
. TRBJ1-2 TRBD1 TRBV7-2 TGTGCCAGCAGCTTAGAATACAGGGGTAATGGCTACACCTTC CASSLEYRGNGYTF
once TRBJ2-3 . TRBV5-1 TGCGCCAGCAGCTTGTTACGCACTGGATCCGAGGATACGCAGTATTTT CASSLLRTGSEDTQYF
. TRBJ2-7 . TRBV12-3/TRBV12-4 TGTGCCAGCAGTTTACGGGGAGGAAGGTACGAGCAGTACTTC CASSLRGGRYEQYF
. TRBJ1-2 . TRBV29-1 TGCAGCGTTGTTGGGCAGGGGTTTTATGGCTACACCTTC CSVVGQGFYGYTF
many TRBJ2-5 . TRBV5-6 TGTGCCAGCAGCTTTGGGTTCGGGGGAGAGACCCAGTACTTC CASSFGFGGETQYF